This TCR beta chain derives from a study of PD-L1 blockade in urothelial cancer. Study-wide background: Male sex and bladder-origin urothelial cancer were recorded for twenty-five of 29 patients. T cell content in blood samples showed a median of approximately 140,000.

Produced via immunoSEQ multiplex PCR; TCRdb's table is partial and in-frame only. This sample has about 41,000 clones, with more than 75% found just once. Comments on this clone: Antigen: not known.

The time point is: peripheral blood 6 weeks after treatment start. The cohort comprised individuals with locally advanced or metastatic urothelial carcinoma. General observations from the study: Sub-median blood TCR clonality before treatment predicted longer survival.

Germline loops: CDR1 SGHAT, CDR2 FQDESV (reference sequence). The V gene lost 1 base and the J gene lost 0 bases, with 9 bases spanning the gap. CDR3 length: 15 residues. This TCR was recovered from a man between 65 and 79 years old with urothelial cancer. Sample: PBMCs, taken around atezolizumab (anti-PD-L1) treatment. V and J are TRBV11-1 and TRBJ1-2, with D unresolved. Here the CDR3 reads CASSLGFGANYGYTF. The CDR3 DNA follows: TGTGCCAGCAGCTTAGGATTTGGAGCTAACTATGGCTACACCTTC.